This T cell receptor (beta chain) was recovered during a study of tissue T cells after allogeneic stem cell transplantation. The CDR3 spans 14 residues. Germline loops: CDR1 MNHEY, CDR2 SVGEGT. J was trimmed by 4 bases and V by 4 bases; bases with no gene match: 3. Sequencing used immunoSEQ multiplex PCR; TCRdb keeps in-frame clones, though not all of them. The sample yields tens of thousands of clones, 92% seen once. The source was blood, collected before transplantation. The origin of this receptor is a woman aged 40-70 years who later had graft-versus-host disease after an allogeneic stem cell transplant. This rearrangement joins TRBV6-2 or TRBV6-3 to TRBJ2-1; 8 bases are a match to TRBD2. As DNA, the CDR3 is TGTGCCAGCAGTTTGACTAGCGATTACAATGAGCAGTTCTTC. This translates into CASSLTSDYNEQFF.